Reported below is one T cell receptor beta chain. This clonotype was counted only a few times. Its antigen remains unidentified. The record has no base qualities; no much larger clone is one base away. The sample comes from a study of regulatory T cells in long-lasting Graves disease (TCRdb year 2021). For the study in its entirety: Newly diagnosed Graves' disease patients had taken antithyroid drugs for less than 3 months. This study used TCR sequencing and RNA sequencing of peripheral blood to compare persistent Graves' disease patients against newly diagnosed Graves' disease patients. The study took place in China and was registered as a clinical trial. A total of roughly 35 samples underwent TCR sequencing, from some 13 patients with persistent Graves' disease and around 20 patients with newly diagnosed Graves' disease. Overall study outcomes, separate from this receptor: Peripheral blood alone was examined, since thyroid tissue, which constituted the primary lesion, could not be accessed. Sequencing and analysis were limited to the TCR beta chain. Persistent disease showed preferential use of TRBV28, TRBJ1-2 and TRBJ2-5, whereas newly diagnosed disease favored TRBV20-1 and TRBJ2-1. More public clonotypes were shared among persistent patients (fewer than 3,000) than among newly diagnosed patients (966). Persistent Graves' disease patients showed lower TCR Shannon entropy and fewer highly expanded clones than newly diagnosed patients, suggesting clonal expansion. The authors acknowledged the small sample size as a limitation that may reduce accuracy.

The time point label of this sample denotes: newly diagnosed GD, antithyroid drugs for less than 3 months. RNA was extracted from PBMCs in TRIzol for both TCR sequencing and RNA sequencing. The diagnosis of Graves' disease was made according to American Thyroid Association guidelines. Patients were recruited from an endocrinology department in Xi'an, China. Each patient gave approximately 9 milliliters of peripheral blood, collected in an EDTA anticoagulant tube. PBMCs were isolated by Ficoll Paque Plus density gradient separation without further T cell sorting. RNA quality was checked with an Agilent 2100 Bioanalyzer and agarose gel, and concentration with a NanoDrop 2000. Library method: multiplex PCR. The sequencing machine was an Illumina HiSeq 4000. To build TCR beta libraries, CDR3 regions were amplified by Arm-PCR using iRepertoire HTBI primers. Gel purification was performed on PCR products prior to sequencing. The authors' pipeline ran thus. Gene usage analysis of CDR3 amino acid clonotypes used the approximately 62 TRBV and about 14 TRBJ segments found across samples. COPE and FqMerger were used to merge filtered high-quality paired reads into contigs. BLAST was used to align contigs to IMGT TRBV, TRBD and TRBJ reference genes, with CDR3 defined following IMGT. Any clonotype with a frequency above 0.1% was classified as a highly expanded clone. Shannon entropy served as the measure of repertoire diversity, while the Gini coefficient captured V-J evenness. Public clonotypes were defined as clonotypes shared by more than one individual. TCRdb trimmed the raw reads at Q25, called clones with MiXCR and kept productive beta chains. Records with the same CDR3 protein are collapsed into one entry carrying the most frequent genes and DNA. TCRdb's processing, not the authors' own work, is the source of the V and J calls. The sample table holds roughly 560,000 distinct CDR3 sequences, of which approximately 12% were seen once. The ten largest clones take up approximately 9% of the sample.

Deletion took 0 bases off V and 1 base off J, with a span of 7 bases between the germline ends. Including cysteine and phenylalanine, the CDR3 has 14 amino acids. Left in the record is the CDR3 DNA by itself, 42 bases read in frame from the first base. CDR1 and CDR2 are read off the germline V gene (reference sequence) as GTSNPN and SVGIG. These data were also reused for a study on T cells in Graves' hyperthyroidism and ophthalmopathy. As described in the second report: Graves' hyperthyroidism was defined as stable when no progression to ophthalmopathy occurred over 18 months of follow-up. Hyperthyroidism patients were newly diagnosed, had a disease duration of under 2 months, and were aged 18 to 65 years. Patients with uncontrolled infections, other autoimmune diseases, pregnancy or lactation were excluded. Diagnoses were based on clinical symptoms, serum thyroxine and TRAb, thyroid ultrasound and orbital computed tomography. For the first round of RT-PCR on the TCR CDR3, the HTBI primer set was used together with the Qiagen OneStep RT-PCR kit. Blood samples also contained most of the expanded thyroid clonotypes (frequency above 0.001), which suggests that blood repertoires may reflect thyroid immune responses. Ophthalmopathy was separated from stable hyperthyroidism by a 13 V-J signature model, with roughly 88% sensitivity and approximately 81% specificity obtained in cross-validation and 80%/75% obtained in testing. In validation, progression to ophthalmopathy was predicted by the model with about 70% sensitivity and just over 72% specificity, a median of approximately 6.5 months before onset. To identify distinguishing TCR V-J signatures, a discovery cohort of around 100 patients was used, comprising 43 with Graves' ophthalmopathy and around 60 with stable Graves' hyperthyroidism. Prospective prediction of ophthalmopathy was tested in an independent validation cohort of some 20 hyperthyroidism patients and 17 patients who later progressed to ophthalmopathy. The approximately 90 discovery patients were randomly split 7:3 into training and test sets. In addition, the study compared T-cell repertoires in thyroid tissue and in blood from about six Graves' hyperthyroidism patients. Following sampling, methimazole starting at 30 mg daily was given to hyperthyroidism patients, and high-dose intravenous methylprednisolone was given to ophthalmopathy patients. A second multiplex PCR round built the libraries, followed by size selection and purification. The libraries were sequenced on an Illumina HiSeq2000 using paired-end 100 bp reads. SOAPnuke was used to process the raw data, removing reads that contained adapters or uncalled bases, had a mean Phred below 15, or lacked an exact match to the constant primer or identifier. High-quality paired reads were merged with COPE v1.2.5, and unique nucleotide sequences were defined as clonotypes. MiTCR v1.1 was used to align clonotypes to the IMGT TRBV, TRBD and TRBJ reference segments. The analysis included only V-J combinations with a frequency above 0.0001, which together covered 99% to 99.2% of the repertoires. A TCS score was defined as the ratio between F50 (clonal expansion) and ExV (chaos), using BLOSUM62-based TCRdist between CDR3 peptides within each V-J. Welch's t-statistics and random forest reduced around 520 V-J features to 13, which were used in a naive Bayes classifier (R e1071). Sample size was not statistically predetermined, and investigators were not blinded to group allocation. The paper describes TCR Vbeta CDR3 sequencing of 140 or so peripheral blood samples, made up of under 50 ophthalmopathy patients, roughly 80 hyperthyroidism patients and 17 progressor patients.

The sample consisted of peripheral blood mononuclear cells (PBMCs), taken at new diagnosis, from a patient treated with antithyroid drugs. The clonotype originates from a woman in her 30s with Graves disease. Donor details come from another sample of the same person, matched by shared clones. The sequence joins TRBV30 to TRBJ1-3; too little of a D gene remains to name it. The CDR3 reads as follows: CAWSVGNSGNTIYF. In nucleotide form, the sequence is TGTGCCTGGAGTGTAGGAAATTCTGGAAACACCATATATTTT. The entire variable domain, with the stretches around the CDR3 drawn from the reference TRBV30 and TRBJ1-3 proteins, is SQTIHQWPATLVQPVGSPLSLECTVEGTSNPNLYWYRQAAGRGLQLLFYSVGIGQISSEVPQNLSASRPQDRQFILSSKKLLLSDSGFYLCAWSVGNSGNTIYFGEGSWLTVV.